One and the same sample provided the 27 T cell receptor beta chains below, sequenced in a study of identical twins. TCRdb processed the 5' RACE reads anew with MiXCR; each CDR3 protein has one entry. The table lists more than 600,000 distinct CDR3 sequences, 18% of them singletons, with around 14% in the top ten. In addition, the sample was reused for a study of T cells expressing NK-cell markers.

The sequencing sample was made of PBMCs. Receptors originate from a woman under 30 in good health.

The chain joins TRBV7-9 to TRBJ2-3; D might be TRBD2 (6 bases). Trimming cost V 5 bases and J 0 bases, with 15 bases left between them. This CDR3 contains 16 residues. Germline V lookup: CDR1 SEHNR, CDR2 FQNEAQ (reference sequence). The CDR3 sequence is CASSGIAASSTDTQYF. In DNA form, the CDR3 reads TGTGCCAGCAGCGGAATAGCGGCATCTAGCACAGATACGCAGTATTTT.

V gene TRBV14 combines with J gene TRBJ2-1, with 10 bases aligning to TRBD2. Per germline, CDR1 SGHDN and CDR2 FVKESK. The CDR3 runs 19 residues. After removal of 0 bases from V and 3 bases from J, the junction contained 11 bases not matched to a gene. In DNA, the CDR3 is TGTGCCAGCAGCCAAGAAGATCCGCTAGCGGGGGACTTCTACAATGAGCAGTTCTTC. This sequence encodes CASSQEDPLAGDFYNEQFF.

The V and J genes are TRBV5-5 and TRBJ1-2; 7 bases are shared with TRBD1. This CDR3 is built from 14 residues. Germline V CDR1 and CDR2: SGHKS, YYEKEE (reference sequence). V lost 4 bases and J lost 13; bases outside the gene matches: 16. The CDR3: CASSGPDRDLLCTF. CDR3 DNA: TGTGCCAGCAGCGGCCCTGACAGGGACTTATTGTGCACCTTC.

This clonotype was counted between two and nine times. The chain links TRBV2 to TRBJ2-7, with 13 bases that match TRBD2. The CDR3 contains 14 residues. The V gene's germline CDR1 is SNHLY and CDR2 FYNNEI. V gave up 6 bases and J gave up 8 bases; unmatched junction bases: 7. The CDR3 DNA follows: TGTGCCAGCAGAGGGACTAGCGGGATCTCACAGCAGTACTTC. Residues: CASRGTSGISQQYF.

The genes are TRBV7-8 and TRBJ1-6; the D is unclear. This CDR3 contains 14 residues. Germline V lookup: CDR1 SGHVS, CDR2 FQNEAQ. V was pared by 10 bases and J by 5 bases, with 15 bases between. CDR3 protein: CATRRTSDNSPLHF. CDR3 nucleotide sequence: TGTGCCACCCGAAGGACGTCTGATAATTCACCCCTCCACTTT.

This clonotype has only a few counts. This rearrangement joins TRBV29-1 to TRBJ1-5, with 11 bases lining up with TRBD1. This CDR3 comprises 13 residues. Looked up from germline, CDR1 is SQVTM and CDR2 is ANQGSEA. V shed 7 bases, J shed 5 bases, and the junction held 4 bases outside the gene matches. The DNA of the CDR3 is TGCAGCGCCGGACAGGGGGCAGATCAGCCCCAGCATTTT. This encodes CSAGQGADQPQHF.

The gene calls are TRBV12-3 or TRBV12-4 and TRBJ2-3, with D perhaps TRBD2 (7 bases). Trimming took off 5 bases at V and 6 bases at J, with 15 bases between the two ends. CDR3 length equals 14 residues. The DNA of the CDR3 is TGTGCCAGCAGTCCAGCGCGGGGGCGGGATACGCAGTATTTT. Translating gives CASSPARGRDTQYF.

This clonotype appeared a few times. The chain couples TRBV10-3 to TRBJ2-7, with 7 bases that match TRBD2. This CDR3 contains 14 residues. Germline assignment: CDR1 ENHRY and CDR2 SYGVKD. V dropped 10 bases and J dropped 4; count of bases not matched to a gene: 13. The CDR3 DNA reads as TGTGCCACTGGGCGCGGGGGTTACCTATACGAGCAGTACTTC. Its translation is CATGRGGYLYEQYF.

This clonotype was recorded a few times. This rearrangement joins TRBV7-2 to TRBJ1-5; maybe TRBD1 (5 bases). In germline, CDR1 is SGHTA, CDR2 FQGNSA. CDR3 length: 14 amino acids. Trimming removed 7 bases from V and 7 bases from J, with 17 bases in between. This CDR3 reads CASTGAGGNQPQHF. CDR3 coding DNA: TGTGCCAGCACAGGAGCGGGGGGTAACCAGCCCCAGCATTTT.

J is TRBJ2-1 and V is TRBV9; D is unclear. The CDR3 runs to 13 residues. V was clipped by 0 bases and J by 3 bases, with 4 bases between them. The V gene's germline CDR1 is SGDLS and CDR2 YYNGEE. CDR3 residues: CASSVEVYNEQFF. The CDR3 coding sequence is TGTGCCAGCAGCGTAGAGGTCTACAATGAGCAGTTCTTC. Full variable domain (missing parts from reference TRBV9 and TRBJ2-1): DSGVTQTPKHLITATGQRVTLRCSPRSGDLSVYWYQQSLDQGLQFLIQYYNGEERAKGNILERFSAQQFPDLHSELNLSSLELGDSALYFCASSVEVYNEQFFGPGTRLTVL.

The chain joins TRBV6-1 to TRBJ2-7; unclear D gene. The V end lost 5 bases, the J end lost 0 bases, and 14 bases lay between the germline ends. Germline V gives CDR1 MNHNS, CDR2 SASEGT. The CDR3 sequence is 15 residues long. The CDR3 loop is CASSQPTRSSYEQYF. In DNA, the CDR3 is TGTGCCAGCAGTCAACCGACCAGGAGCTCCTACGAGCAGTACTTC.

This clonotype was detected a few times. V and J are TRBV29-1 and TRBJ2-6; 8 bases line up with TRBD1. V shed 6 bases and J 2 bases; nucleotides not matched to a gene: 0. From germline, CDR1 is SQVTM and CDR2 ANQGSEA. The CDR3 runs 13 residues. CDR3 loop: CSVQGAGANVLTF. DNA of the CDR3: TGCAGCGTACAGGGGGCTGGGGCCAACGTCCTGACTTTC.

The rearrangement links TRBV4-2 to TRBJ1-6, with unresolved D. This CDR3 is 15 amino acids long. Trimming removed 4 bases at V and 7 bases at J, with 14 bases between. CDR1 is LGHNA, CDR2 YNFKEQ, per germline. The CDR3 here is CASSLGERINSPLHF. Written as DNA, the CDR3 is TGTGCCAGCAGCCTCGGGGAAAGAATCAATTCACCCCTCCACTTT.

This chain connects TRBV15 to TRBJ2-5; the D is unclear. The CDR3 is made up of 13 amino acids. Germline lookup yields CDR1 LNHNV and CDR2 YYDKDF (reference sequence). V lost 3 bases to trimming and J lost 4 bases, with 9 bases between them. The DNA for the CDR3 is TGTGCCACCAGCAGGTCCCCCACAGAGACCCAGTACTTC. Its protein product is CATSRSPTETQYF.

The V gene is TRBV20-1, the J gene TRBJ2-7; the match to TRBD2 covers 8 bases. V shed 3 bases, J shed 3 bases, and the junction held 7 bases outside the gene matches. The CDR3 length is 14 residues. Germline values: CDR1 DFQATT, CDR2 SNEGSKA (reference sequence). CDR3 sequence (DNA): TGCAGTGCTAGGGACCAAACTAGCGGCTACGAGCAGTACTTC. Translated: CSARDQTSGYEQYF.

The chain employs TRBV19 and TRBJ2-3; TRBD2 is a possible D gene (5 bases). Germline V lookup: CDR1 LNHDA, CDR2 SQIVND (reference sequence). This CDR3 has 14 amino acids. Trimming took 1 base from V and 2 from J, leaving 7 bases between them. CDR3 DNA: TGTGCCAGTAGTATAGTCCTAGCCACAGATACGCAGTATTTT. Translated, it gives CASSIVLATDTQYF.

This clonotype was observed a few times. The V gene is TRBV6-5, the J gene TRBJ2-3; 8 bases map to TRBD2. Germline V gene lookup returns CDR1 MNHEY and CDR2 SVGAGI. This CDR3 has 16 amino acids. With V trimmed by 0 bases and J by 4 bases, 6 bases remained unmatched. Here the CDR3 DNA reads TGTGCCAGCAGTTACTCTCCGGGACTAGGAGCAGATACGCAGTATTTT. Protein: CASSYSPGLGADTQYF.

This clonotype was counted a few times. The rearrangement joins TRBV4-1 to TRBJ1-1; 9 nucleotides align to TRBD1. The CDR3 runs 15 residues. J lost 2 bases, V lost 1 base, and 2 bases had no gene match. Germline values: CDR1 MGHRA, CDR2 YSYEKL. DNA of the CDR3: TGCGCCAGCAGCCAAGTGGACAGGGGTAACACTGAAGCTTTCTTT. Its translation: CASSQVDRGNTEAFF.

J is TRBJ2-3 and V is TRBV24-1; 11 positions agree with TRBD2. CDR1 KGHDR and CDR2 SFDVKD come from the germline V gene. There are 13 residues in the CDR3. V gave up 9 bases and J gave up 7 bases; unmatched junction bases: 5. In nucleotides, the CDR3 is TGTGCCACCTCGGGGACTAGCGGAAATACGCAGTATTTT. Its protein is CATSGTSGNTQYF.

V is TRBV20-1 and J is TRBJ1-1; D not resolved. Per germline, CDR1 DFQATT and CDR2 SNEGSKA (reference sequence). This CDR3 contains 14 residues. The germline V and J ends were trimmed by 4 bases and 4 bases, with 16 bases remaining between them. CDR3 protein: CSAIGPQVSTEAFF. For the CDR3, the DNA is TGCAGTGCTATTGGCCCCCAGGTGAGCACTGAAGCTTTCTTT.

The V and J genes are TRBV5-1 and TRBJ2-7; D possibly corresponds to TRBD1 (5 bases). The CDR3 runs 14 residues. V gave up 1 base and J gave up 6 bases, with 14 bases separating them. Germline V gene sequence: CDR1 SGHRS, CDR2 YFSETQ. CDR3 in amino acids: CASSLIQGIGEQYF. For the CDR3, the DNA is TGCGCCAGCAGCTTGATTCAGGGAATTGGCGAGCAGTACTTC.

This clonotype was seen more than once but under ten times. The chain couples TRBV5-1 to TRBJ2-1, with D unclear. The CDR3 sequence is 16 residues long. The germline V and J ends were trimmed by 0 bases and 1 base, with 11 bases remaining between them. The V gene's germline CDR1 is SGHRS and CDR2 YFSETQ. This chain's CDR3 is CASSLGTWGSYNEQFF. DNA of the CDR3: TGCGCCAGCAGCTTGGGGACCTGGGGTTCCTACAATGAGCAGTTCTTC.

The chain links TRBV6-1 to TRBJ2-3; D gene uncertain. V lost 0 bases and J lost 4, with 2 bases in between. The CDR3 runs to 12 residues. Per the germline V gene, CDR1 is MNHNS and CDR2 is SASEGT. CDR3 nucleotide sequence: TGTGCCAGCAGTGAAGCCCCAGATACGCAGTATTTT. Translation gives CASSEAPDTQYF.

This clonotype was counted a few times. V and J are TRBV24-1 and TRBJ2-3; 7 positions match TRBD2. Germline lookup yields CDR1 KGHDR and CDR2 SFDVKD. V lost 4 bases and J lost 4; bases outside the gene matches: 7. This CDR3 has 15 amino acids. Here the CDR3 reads CATSDPSGGPDTQYF. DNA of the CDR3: TGTGCCACCAGTGACCCATCGGGAGGCCCAGATACGCAGTATTTT.

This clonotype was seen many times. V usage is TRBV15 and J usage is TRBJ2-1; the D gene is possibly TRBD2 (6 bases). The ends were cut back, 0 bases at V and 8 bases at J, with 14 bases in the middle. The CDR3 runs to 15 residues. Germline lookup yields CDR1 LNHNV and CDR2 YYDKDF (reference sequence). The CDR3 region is CATSRDGVLADEQFF. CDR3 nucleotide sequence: TGTGCCACCAGCAGAGATGGAGTACTAGCCGATGAGCAGTTCTTC.

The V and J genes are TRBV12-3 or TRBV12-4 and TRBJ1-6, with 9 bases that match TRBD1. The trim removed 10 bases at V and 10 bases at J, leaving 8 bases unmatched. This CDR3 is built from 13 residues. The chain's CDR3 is CATKGQGSSPLHF. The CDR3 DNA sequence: TGTGCCACGAAAGGACAGGGGAGCTCACCCCTCCACTTT.

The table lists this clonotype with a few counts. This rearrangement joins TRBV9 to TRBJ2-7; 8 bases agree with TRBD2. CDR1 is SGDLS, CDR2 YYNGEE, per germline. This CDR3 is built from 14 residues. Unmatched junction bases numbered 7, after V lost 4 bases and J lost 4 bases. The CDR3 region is CASSFSGSQYEQYF. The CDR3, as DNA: TGTGCCAGCAGCTTCAGCGGGAGCCAATACGAGCAGTACTTC.